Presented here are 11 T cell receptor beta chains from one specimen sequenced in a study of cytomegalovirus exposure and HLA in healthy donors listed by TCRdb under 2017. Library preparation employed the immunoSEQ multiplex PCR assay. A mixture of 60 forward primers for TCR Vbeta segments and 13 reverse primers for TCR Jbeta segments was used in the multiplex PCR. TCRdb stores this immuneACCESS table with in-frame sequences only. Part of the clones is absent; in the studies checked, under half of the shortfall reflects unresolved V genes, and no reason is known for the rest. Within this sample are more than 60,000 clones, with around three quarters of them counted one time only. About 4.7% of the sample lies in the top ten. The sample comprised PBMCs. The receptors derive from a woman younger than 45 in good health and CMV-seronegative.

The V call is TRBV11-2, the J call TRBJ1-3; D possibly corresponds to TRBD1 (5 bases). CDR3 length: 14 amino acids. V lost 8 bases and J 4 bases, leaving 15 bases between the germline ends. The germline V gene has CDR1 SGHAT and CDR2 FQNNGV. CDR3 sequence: CASSGLTLGNTIYF. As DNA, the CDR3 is TGTGCCAGCTCGGGACTTACCTTGGGAAACACCATATATTTT.

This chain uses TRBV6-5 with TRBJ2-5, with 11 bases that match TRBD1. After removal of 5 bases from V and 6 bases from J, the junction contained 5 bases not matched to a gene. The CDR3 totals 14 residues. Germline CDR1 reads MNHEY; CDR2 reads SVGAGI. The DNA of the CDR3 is TGTGCCAGCAGTCCAGGGACAGGGGGGAAGACCCAGTACTTC. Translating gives CASSPGTGGKTQYF.

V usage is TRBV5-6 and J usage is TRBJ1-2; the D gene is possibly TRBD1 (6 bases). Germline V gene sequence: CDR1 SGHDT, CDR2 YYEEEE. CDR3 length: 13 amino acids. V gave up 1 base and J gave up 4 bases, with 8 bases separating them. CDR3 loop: CASSLLGGYGYTF. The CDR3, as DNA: TGTGCCAGCAGCTTGTTAGGGGGCTATGGCTACACCTTC. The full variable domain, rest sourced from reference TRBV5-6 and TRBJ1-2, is DAGVTQSPTHLIKTRGQQVTLRCSPKSGHDTVSWYQQALGQGPQFIFQYYEEEERQRGNFPDRFSGHQFPNYSSELNVNALLLGDSALYLCASSLLGGYGYTFGSGTRLTVV.

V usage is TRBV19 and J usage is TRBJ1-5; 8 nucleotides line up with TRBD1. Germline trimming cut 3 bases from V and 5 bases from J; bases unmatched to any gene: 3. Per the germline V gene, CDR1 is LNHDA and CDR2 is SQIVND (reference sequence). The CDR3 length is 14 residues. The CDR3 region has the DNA TGTGCCAGTAGTATCGGACAGGGATATCAGCCCCAGCATTTT. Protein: CASSIGQGYQPQHF.

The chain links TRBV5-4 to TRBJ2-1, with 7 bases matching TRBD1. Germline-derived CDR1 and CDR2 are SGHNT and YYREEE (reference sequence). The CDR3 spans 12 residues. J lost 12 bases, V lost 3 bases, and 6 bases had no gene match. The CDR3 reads CASSSTDRVQFF. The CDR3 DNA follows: TGTGCCAGCAGCTCCACAGACAGGGTGCAGTTCTTC.

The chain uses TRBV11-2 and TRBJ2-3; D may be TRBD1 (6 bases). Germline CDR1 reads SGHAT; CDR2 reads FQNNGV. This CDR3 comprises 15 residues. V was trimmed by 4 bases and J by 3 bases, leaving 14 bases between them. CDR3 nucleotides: TGTGCCAGCAGCTGGAACAGGGCAGGGACAGATACGCAGTATTTT. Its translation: CASSWNRAGTDTQYF.

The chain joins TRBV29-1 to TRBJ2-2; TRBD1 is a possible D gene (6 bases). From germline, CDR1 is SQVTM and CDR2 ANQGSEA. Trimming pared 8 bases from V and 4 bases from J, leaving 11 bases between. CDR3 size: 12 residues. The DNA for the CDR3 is TGCAGCTCACGGACAGCCACCGGGGAGCTGTTTTTT. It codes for CSSRTATGELFF.

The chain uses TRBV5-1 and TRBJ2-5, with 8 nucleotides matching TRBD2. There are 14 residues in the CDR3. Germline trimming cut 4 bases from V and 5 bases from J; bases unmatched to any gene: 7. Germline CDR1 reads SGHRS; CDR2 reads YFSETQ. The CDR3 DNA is TGCGCCAGCAGCCCCGGGACTAGTGCCGAGACCCAGTACTTC. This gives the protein CASSPGTSAETQYF.

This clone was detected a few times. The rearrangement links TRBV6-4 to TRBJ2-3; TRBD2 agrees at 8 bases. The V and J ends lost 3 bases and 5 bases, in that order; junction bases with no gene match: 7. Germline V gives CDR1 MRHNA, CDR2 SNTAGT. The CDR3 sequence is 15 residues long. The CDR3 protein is CASSEEGTRGDTQYF. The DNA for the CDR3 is TGTGCCAGCAGTGAGGAAGGGACTAGAGGAGATACGCAGTATTTT.

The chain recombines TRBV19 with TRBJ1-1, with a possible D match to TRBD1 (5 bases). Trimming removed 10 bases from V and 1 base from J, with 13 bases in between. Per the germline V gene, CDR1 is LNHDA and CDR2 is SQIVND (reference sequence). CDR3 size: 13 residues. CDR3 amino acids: CATAGYGNTEAFF. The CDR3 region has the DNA TGTGCCACCGCAGGGTACGGGAACACTGAAGCTTTCTTT.

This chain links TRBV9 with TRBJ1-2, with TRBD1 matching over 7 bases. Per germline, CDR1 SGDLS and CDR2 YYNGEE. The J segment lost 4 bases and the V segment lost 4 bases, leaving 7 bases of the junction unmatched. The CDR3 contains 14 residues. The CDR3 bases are TGTGCCAGCAGCTCATACAGGGGTGCCTATGGCTACACCTTC. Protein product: CASSSYRGAYGYTF.